A single TCR beta chain is shown here with its context. Its antigen is not identified. These data originate in a study of response to subunit inactivated influenza vaccine. General study points: Only a handful of new T cells, the authors suggested, are recruited with each seasonal influenza vaccination.

MiXCR was run by TCRdb on the RT-PCR reads, yielding one entry per CDR3 protein. The data contain around 250,000 distinct CDR3 sequences, roughly an eighth of them singletons. This CDR3 is 17 amino acids long. Germline V gives CDR1 SGHTA, CDR2 FQGNSA. V shed 5 bases and J 1 base; nucleotides not matched to a gene: 6. The specimen comprised non-naive T cells sorted from PBMCs, sampled 14 to 15 days before vaccination. The chain employs TRBV7-2 and TRBJ2-1, with TRBD2 matching over 12 bases. This receptor was obtained from a man aged 50-59 years who received an inactivated influenza vaccine. The CDR3 DNA reads as TGTGCCAGCAGCCGTCGGACTAGCGGGGAGTCCTACAATGAGCAGTTCTTC. Encoded protein: CASSRRTSGESYNEQFF.